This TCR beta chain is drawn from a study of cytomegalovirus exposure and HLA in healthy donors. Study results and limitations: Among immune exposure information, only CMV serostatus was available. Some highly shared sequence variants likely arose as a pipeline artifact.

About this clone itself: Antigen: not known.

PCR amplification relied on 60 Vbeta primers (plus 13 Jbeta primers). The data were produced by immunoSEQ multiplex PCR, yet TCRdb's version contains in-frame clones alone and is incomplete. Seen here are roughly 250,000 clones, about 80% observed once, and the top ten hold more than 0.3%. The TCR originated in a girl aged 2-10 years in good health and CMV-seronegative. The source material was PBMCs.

CDR3 amino acids: CASSSPGHFSTDTQYF. DNA of the CDR3: TGTGCCAGCAGTTCACCTGGACACTTTAGCACAGATACGCAGTATTTT. The V and J genes are TRBV28 and TRBJ2-3; maybe TRBD1 (5 bases). With 4 bases removed from V and 0 bases from J, the gap between germline ends came to 14 bases. The CDR3 has 16 amino acids. Per germline, CDR1 MDHEN and CDR2 SYDVKM.